Given below is one T cell receptor beta chain in context. Its specificity is unknown. This CDR3 comprises 12 residues. Germline values: CDR1 SGHRS, CDR2 YFSETQ. V lost 4 bases to trimming and J lost 8 bases, with 12 bases between them. This sample was taken from a study of cytomegalovirus exposure and HLA in healthy donors. Broader study findings: Confirmation in vitro established that a few CMV-associated chains were specific for CMV antigens.

Use of 60 Vbeta and 13 Jbeta primers characterized the PCR. Measured with immunoSEQ multiplex PCR; TCRdb has only the in-frame clones, and not every one. The sample yields tens of thousands of clones, about 79% seen once. The sequenced material came from PBMCs. The rearrangement joins TRBV5-1 to TRBJ1-1; D might be TRBD1 (5 bases). This receptor was obtained from a man aged 60 to 69 in good health and CMV-seropositive. In DNA form, the CDR3 reads TGCGCCAGCAGCCTCGGGGGAGAGGAAGCTTTCTTT. Protein: CASSLGGEEAFF.